A selection of T cell receptor beta chains follows, all from one sample in a study of T cell responses to AZD1222 COVID-19 vaccine. Clones were sequenced by immunoSEQ multiplex PCR, and TCRdb holds only the in-frame ones, with some missing. This sample has 130,000 to 150,000 clones, with roughly 94% found just once. The sample here was peripheral blood, taken on day 0 of AZD1222 vaccination. These receptors all stem from an adult in good health. Each CDR3 is given with its conserved first and last residue. D genes are given only for firm matches.

D	V	J	CDR3
.	TRBV18	TRBJ2-3	CASSDRATSTDTQYF
.	TRBV7-9	TRBJ1-2	CASSFGRDRLNTF
.	TRBV6-2/TRBV6-3	TRBJ2-5	CASSGPGLHGETQYF
.	TRBV20-1	TRBJ2-5	CSASGETQYF
TRBD1	TRBV5-1	TRBJ1-2	CASSLTGQAGGYTF
.	TRBV21-1	TRBJ2-7	CASSSSWGAGSNEQYF
.	TRBV11-2	TRBJ1-2	CASSPGRINYGYTF
.	TRBV5-4	TRBJ2-3	CASSSGLSSTDTQYF
.	TRBV9	TRBJ2-7	CASSVEGDSGSYEQYF
TRBD1	TRBV19	TRBJ2-5	CASSPDRGDRVGVQYF
TRBD2	TRBV3-1/TRBV3-2	TRBJ2-2	CASSQSVRLAGRTGELFF
.	TRBV12-3/TRBV12-4	TRBJ1-2	CAARGPANYGYTF
.	TRBV18	TRBJ1-5	CASSPTGSSNQPQHF
.	TRBV18	TRBJ2-7	CASSPPEMAASYEQYF
.	TRBV7-6	TRBJ2-1	CASSPRGSGEQFF
TRBD2	TRBV6-2/TRBV6-3	TRBJ2-7	CASSYGTRSYEQYF
TRBD2	TRBV5-1	TRBJ2-5	CASNPGGGETQYF
.	TRBV12-3/TRBV12-4	TRBJ2-2	CASSVVVSGELFF
TRBD1	TRBV11-2	TRBJ1-6	CASSVWTGSYNSPLHF
.	TRBV7-9	TRBJ1-3	CANPPSGNTIYF
.	TRBV21-1	TRBJ1-4	CASSKLFRARGGKLFF
.	TRBV10-3	TRBJ1-1	CAISSGVVNTEAFF
TRBD1	TRBV23-1	TRBJ1-5	CASSHKLSRDRGSHNQPQHF
.	TRBV19	TRBJ1-3	CASSLPGRAASGNTIYF
.	TRBV27	TRBJ2-7	CASSLGSNEQYF
TRBD2	TRBV7-2	TRBJ2-3	CASSLLAIADTQYF
TRBD1	TRBV29-1	TRBJ2-7	CSVDEQGVDTQYF
TRBD2	TRBV2	TRBJ2-2	CASSEWSGGGTGELFF
.	TRBV20-1	TRBJ1-6	CSASRVSGSPLHF
.	TRBV9	TRBJ2-3	CASSVLTRVPTDTQYF
.	TRBV5-1	TRBJ1-6	CASSLGQDLNSPLHF
TRBD2	TRBV10-3	TRBJ2-2	CAPAGGPNTGELFF
.	TRBV4-3	TRBJ2-1	CASSPDWNEQFF
.	TRBV5-1	TRBJ1-3	CASREFRSGNTIYF
.	TRBV5-8	TRBJ1-2	CASSLVGGADYGYTF
TRBD1	TRBV27	TRBJ1-6	CASSLRGQSNSPLHF
.	TRBV7-9	TRBJ2-3	CASSFTTGTTDTQYF
.	TRBV6-2/TRBV6-3	TRBJ1-4	CASSYMGLRNEKLFF
.	TRBV6-1	TRBJ2-5	CASSELFRDTYSQETQYF
.	TRBV7-3	TRBJ1-2	CASSLDSYGYTF
.	TRBV5-4	TRBJ2-1	CASSSLILNEQFF
TRBD1	TRBV9	TRBJ1-6	CASSVDRGENSPLHF
TRBD1	TRBV20-1	TRBJ1-4	CSAQRTGKLFF
TRBD1	TRBV5-1	TRBJ2-3	CASSLGGLSTDTQYF
.	TRBV3-1/TRBV3-2	TRBJ2-1	CASSQKGGANEQFF
.	TRBV7-2	TRBJ1-5	CASSLVAGPQHF
.	TRBV30	TRBJ1-5	CAWNTGSYSNQPQHF
.	TRBV10-3	TRBJ1-5	CAISQGRNNQPQHF
TRBD1	TRBV24-1	TRBJ2-2	CATSDPGQGVTGELFF
.	TRBV15	TRBJ1-2	CATSRGLRVYGYTF
.	TRBV6-6	TRBJ2-7	CASSYSYQEQQYF
.	TRBV7-2	TRBJ1-3	CAAGSGNTIYF
.	TRBV7-2	TRBJ1-4	CASSLDGGYREKLFF
.	TRBV18	TRBJ2-3	CASSPTYGGDPSTDTQYF
TRBD2	TRBV7-6	TRBJ2-7	CASSLLAGGPTGQYF
.	TRBV18	TRBJ1-5	CASSPPRRGRDNQPQHF
.	TRBV4-2	TRBJ1-4	CASSQAQGNEKLFF
.	TRBV6-2/TRBV6-3	TRBJ2-1	CASSRDGYYNEQFF